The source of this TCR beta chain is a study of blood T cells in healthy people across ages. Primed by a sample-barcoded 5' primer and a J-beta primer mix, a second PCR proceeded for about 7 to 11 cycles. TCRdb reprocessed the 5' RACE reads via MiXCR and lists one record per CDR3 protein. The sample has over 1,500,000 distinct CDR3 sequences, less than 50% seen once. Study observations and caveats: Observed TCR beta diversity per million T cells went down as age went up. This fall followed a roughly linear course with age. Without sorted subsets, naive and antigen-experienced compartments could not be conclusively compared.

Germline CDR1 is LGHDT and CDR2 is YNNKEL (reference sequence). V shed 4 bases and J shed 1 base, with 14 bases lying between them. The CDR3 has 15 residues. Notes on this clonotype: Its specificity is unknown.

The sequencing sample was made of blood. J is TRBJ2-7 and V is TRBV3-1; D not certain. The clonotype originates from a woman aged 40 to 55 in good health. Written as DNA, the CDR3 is TGTGCCAGCAGCCTCCGACACGATCCGTCCTACGAGCAGTACTTC. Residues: CASSLRHDPSYEQYF.